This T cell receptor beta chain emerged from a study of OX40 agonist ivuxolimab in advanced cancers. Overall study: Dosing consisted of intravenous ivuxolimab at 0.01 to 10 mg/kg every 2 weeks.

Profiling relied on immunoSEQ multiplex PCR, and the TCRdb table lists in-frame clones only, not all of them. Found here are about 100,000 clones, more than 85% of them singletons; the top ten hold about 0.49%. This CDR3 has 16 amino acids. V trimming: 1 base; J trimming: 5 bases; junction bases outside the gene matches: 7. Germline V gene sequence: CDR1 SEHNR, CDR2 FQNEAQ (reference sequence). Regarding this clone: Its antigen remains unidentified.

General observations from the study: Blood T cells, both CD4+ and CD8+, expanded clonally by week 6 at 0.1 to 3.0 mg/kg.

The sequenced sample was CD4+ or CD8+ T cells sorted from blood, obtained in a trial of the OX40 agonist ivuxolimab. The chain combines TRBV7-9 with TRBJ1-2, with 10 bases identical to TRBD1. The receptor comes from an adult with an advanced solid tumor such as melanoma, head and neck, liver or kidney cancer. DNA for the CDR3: TGTGCCAGCAGCTTAGACCGGGACAGGGGTAATTATGGCTACACCTTC. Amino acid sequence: CASSLDRDRGNYGYTF.